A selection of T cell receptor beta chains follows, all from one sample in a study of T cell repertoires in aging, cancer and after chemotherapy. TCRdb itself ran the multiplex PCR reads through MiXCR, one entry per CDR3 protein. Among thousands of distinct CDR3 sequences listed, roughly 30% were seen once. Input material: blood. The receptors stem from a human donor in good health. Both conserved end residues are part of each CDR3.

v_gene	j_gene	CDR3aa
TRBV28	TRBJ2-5	CASSLWTGETQYF
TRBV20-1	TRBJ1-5	CSATPQSNQPQHF
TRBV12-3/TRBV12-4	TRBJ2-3	CASSLGLAGGSSTDTQYF
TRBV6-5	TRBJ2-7	CASSYGGGSYKQYF
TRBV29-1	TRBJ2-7	CSVGTRESDHEQYF
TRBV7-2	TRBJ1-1	CASSPSESRGPEAFF
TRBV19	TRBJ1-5	CASSSGQDSNQPQHF
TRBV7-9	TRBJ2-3	CASSGLTDTQYF
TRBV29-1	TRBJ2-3	CSVVGAGMDTQYF
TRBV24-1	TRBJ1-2	CATSHQLGYTF